This is a list of T cell receptor beta chains from one sample in a study of T cells in localized non-small cell lung cancer. Clones were read by immunoSEQ multiplex PCR, and TCRdb kept only the in-frame ones, dropping some. The data contain about 41,000 clones, about nine tenths of them singletons. The material was peripheral blood, obtained before any cancer treatment. The origin of the receptors is a female donor at least 60 years old with stage I squamous cell lung carcinoma. Both conserved end residues are part of each CDR3. The order of the fields is D gene, clone size, V gene, J gene, CDR3 DNA, CDR3 protein. The D gene is left open where the match is weak. Clone sizes are given selectively: once, few, many, or a class where the clone is expanded.

TRBD2,-,TRBV15,TRBJ2-7,TGTGCCACCAGCCCTCGGACTAGCGGGACGGAGTACTTC,CATSPRTSGTEYF
TRBD1,-,TRBV19,TRBJ1-2,TGTGCCAGTACTGGGCAGGGGGCCCGGGGCTACACCTTC,CASTGQGARGYTF
TRBD1,once,TRBV5-1,TRBJ1-6,TGCGCCAGCAGCCTCGGACAGGGGAATTCACCCCTCCACTTT,CASSLGQGNSPLHF
-,-,TRBV7-8,TRBJ2-2,TGTGCCAGCAGCTTAGTCAGCAGGGCGTCTTCCGGGGAGCTGTTTTTT,CASSLVSRASSGELFF
-,-,TRBV11-2,TRBJ2-7,TGTGCCAGCAGCTCGGTATACGAGCAGTACTTC,CASSSVYEQYF
TRBD1,-,TRBV5-1,TRBJ2-1,TGCGCCAGCAGCTTGGCCGTGACAGGGGGCTTCGTCTCCTACAATGAGCAGTTCTTC,CASSLAVTGGFVSYNEQFF
-,-,TRBV30,TRBJ1-2,TGTGCCTGGAGTGCGAGAAGGGAAAATGGCTACACCTTC,CAWSARRENGYTF
-,-,TRBV18,TRBJ2-7,TGTGCCAGCTCCATCGGGACCCAGAGGGGTCAGTACTTC,CASSIGTQRGQYF
-,-,TRBV7-2,TRBJ2-7,TGTGCCAGCAGCTACGGGGACTACGAGCAGTACTTC,CASSYGDYEQYF
TRBD2,-,TRBV15,TRBJ2-5,TGTGCCACCAGCATAGGGACTAGCGGGAGAATGGAGACCCAGTACTTC,CATSIGTSGRMETQYF
-,-,TRBV5-6,TRBJ2-1,TGTGCCAGCAGCTTGGTAACAGTCACCTACAATGAGCAGTTCTTC,CASSLVTVTYNEQFF
TRBD2,-,TRBV2,TRBJ2-4,TGTGCCAGCAGTGAAGAACTAGCGGGGAGCAAAAACATTCAGTACTTC,CASSEELAGSKNIQYF
TRBD1,once,TRBV18,TRBJ2-1,TGTGCCAGCTCAGCCCGGGACAGGGACTACAATGAGCAGTTCTTC,CASSARDRDYNEQFF
-,-,TRBV2,TRBJ2-2,TGTGCCAGCAGTGAAGCAGTCGGACGTTCCTCCGAGCTGTTTTTT,CASSEAVGRSSELFF
-,few,TRBV19,TRBJ1-5,TGTGCCAGTAGTGGTTGGGGCGGCAATCAGCCCCAGCATTTT,CASSGWGGNQPQHF
-,-,TRBV9,TRBJ2-1,TGTGCCAGCAGCGTAGCGGTGGCCGGTAGCGATGAGCAGTTCTTC,CASSVAVAGSDEQFF
-,once,TRBV18,TRBJ2-7,TGTGCCAGCTCACCGTCCATTCGAGACGAGCAGTACTTC,CASSPSIRDEQYF
-,-,TRBV18,TRBJ1-1,TGTGCCAGCTCACCACCGAATGGGAACACTGAAGCTTTCTTT,CASSPPNGNTEAFF
-,medium-sized,TRBV19,TRBJ1-4,TGTGCCAGTAGTACCGTCAGGAAAGAAAAACTGTTTTTT,CASSTVRKEKLFF
-,-,TRBV13,TRBJ1-2,TGTGCCACCAAAAAAGGGGTTTTTAACTATGGCTACACCTTC,CATKKGVFNYGYTF
-,-,TRBV7-2,TRBJ2-1,TGTGCCAGCAGCTTAGATCGGCCAAGTGAGCAGTTCTTC,CASSLDRPSEQFF
-,-,TRBV7-7,TRBJ2-1,TGTGCTAGCAGCTTTTGGAACCTCGGGCAGTTCTTC,CASSFWNLGQFF
TRBD2,-,TRBV10-3,TRBJ2-2,TGTGCCATCAGTGAGCCGGGACTAGCGGTGGCCGGGGAGCTGTTTTTT,CAISEPGLAVAGELFF
TRBD1,-,TRBV19,TRBJ1-1,TGTGCCAGTAGTTTCGACAGGGGCATTCCTGAAGCTTTCTTT,CASSFDRGIPEAFF
TRBD1,-,TRBV2,TRBJ2-2,TGTGCCAGCAGTGGCCAGGGGGCTGCCACCGGGGAGCTGTTTTTT,CASSGQGAATGELFF
TRBD2,-,TRBV5-6,TRBJ2-3,TGTGCCAGCAGCAAGGGACTAGCGGGAGATACGCAGTATTTT,CASSKGLAGDTQYF
TRBD1,-,TRBV9,TRBJ2-4,TGTGCCAGCAGCGTAGGGGGACAGGCTATAGCCAAAAACATTCAGTACTTC,CASSVGGQAIAKNIQYF
TRBD2,-,TRBV10-1,TRBJ2-1,TGCGCCAGCAGTGAGGGGGTGACTAGCGGGGCCTACAATGAGCAGTTCTTC,CASSEGVTSGAYNEQFF
TRBD1,-,TRBV19,TRBJ2-7,TGTGCCAGTAGTCAGGGACAGGGCTCCTACGAGCAGTACTTC,CASSQGQGSYEQYF
-,once,TRBV4-3,TRBJ2-3,TGCGCCAGCAGCCAAGACCCTCAATATAGCGGCACGCAGTATTTT,CASSQDPQYSGTQYF
-,-,TRBV30,TRBJ1-5,TGTGCCTGGAGTGTACGATCAGGGAGCAATCAGCCCCAGCATTTT,CAWSVRSGSNQPQHF
TRBD1,-,TRBV10-3,TRBJ1-2,TGTGCCATCAGTCGAGATCAGGGGGCCAAAAACTATGGCTACACCTTC,CAISRDQGAKNYGYTF
-,-,TRBV21-1,TRBJ1-5,TGTGCCAGCAGTTTACTTCGGGACAGCAGCAATCAGCCCCAGCATTTT,CASSLLRDSSNQPQHF
TRBD1,once,TRBV6-5,TRBJ1-5,TGTGCCAGCAGCCCGACAGGGGGAAGCAATCAGCCCCAGCATTTT,CASSPTGGSNQPQHF
TRBD2,-,TRBV4-3,TRBJ2-7,TGCGCCAGCAGCCTTTGGGCCGGGACTAGCGGGAGCCACGAGCAGTACTTC,CASSLWAGTSGSHEQYF
TRBD2,-,TRBV7-8,TRBJ2-7,TGTGCCAGCAGCTTCGCAGCGGGACTTTCCTCCTACGAGCAGTACTTC,CASSFAAGLSSYEQYF
-,-,TRBV6-5,TRBJ2-7,TGTGCCAGCAGGGGATCAGGCAGACTCTACGAGCAGTACTTC,CASRGSGRLYEQYF
-,-,TRBV6-1,TRBJ1-3,TGTGCCAGCAGTCCCAACGGTGGAAACACCATATATTTT,CASSPNGGNTIYF
TRBD1,-,TRBV18,TRBJ2-1,TGTGCCAGCTCACCAGGGACAGGGGCACACAATGAGCAGTTCTTC,CASSPGTGAHNEQFF
TRBD2,-,TRBV7-3,TRBJ2-1,TGTGCCAGCAGCTTGCAGTCTAGCGGGGTCAATGAGCAGTTCTTC,CASSLQSSGVNEQFF
-,-,TRBV7-9,TRBJ1-2,TGTGCCAGCAGCCCTCTGACAGGAAAAGTCCCGGGCTACACCTTC,CASSPLTGKVPGYTF
TRBD1,-,TRBV7-2,TRBJ1-2,TGTGCCAGCAGCCCCCTCGACAGGGGTTACTATGGCTACACCTTC,CASSPLDRGYYGYTF
TRBD1,-,TRBV30,TRBJ2-7,TGTGCCTGCAAAGGGGGCCAGTTTTTCGAGCAGTACTTC,CACKGGQFFEQYF
TRBD1,-,TRBV30,TRBJ1-2,TGTGCCTGGAGCTCCGGTAGGGGGCAAGACTATGGCTACACCTTC,CAWSSGRGQDYGYTF
TRBD1,medium-sized,TRBV25-1,TRBJ2-5,TGTGCCAGCAGTGAACTTGGCAGGGGGCGAGGAGAGACCCAGTACTTC,CASSELGRGRGETQYF
-,-,TRBV6-6,TRBJ2-5,TGTGCCAGCAGGGGGGGGACAGTACAAGAGACCCAGTACTTC,CASRGGTVQETQYF
-,-,TRBV2,TRBJ2-1,TGTGCCAGCAGTAGCCCGGGACTTTCCTACAATGAGCAGTTCTTC,CASSSPGLSYNEQFF
TRBD2,-,TRBV7-6,TRBJ2-5,TGTGCCAGCAGACAATCTCCGGGACTAAATGGAGAGACCCAGTACTTC,CASRQSPGLNGETQYF
-,once,TRBV5-1,TRBJ2-3,TGCGCCAGCAGCCCCCGGGGAGGCGGCCCCACAGATACGCAGTATTTT,CASSPRGGGPTDTQYF
-,once,TRBV27,TRBJ1-4,TGTGCCAGCAGTTCCCCCTCAAAGGGAGAAAAACTGTTTTTT,CASSSPSKGEKLFF
-,-,TRBV11-3,TRBJ2-2,TGTGCCAGCAGCTTGAAAACATTGAACACCGGGGAGCTGTTTTTT,CASSLKTLNTGELFF
-,-,TRBV4-1,TRBJ2-1,TGCGCCAGCAGCCAAGGGCTAGGAGAGCAGTTCTTC,CASSQGLGEQFF
TRBD1,-,TRBV19,TRBJ2-7,TGTGCCAGTAGTCCAGGGACAGCTTCCGAGCAGTACTTC,CASSPGTASEQYF
-,-,TRBV6-5,TRBJ1-2,TGTGCCAGCAGTTACCAGGCGGGTGCGTCGGGACGATTC,CASSYQAGASGRF
-,-,TRBV5-1,TRBJ2-2,TGCGCCAGCAGCTCGGACTCCGCGAACACCGGGGAGCTGTTTTTT,CASSSDSANTGELFF
-,-,TRBV5-6,TRBJ1-1,TGTGCCAGCAGCCCTGGGCGGGCGGTGAACACTGAAGCTTTCTTT,CASSPGRAVNTEAFF
-,-,TRBV5-1,TRBJ2-3,TGCGCCAGCAGCCCACCTAGCCCCGCAGATACGCAGTATTTT,CASSPPSPADTQYF
TRBD2,once,TRBV9,TRBJ2-1,TGTGCCAGCAGCGAGACTAGCGTCTACAATGAGCAGTTCTTC,CASSETSVYNEQFF
TRBD2,-,TRBV5-1,TRBJ2-3,TGCGCCAGCAGCTTTAGCGGGATTAGTACAGATACGCAGTATTTT,CASSFSGISTDTQYF
TRBD2,-,TRBV4-2,TRBJ2-3,TGTGCCAGCAGCCAAGATAAAGCTCGGACTAGCGGGAGAACAGATACGCAGTATTTT,CASSQDKARTSGRTDTQYF